Listed here are 27 T cell receptor beta chains from one sample, sequenced in a study of spatial heterogeneity in lung cancer. TCRdb analysed the 5' RACE reads with MiXCR anew, one entry per CDR3 protein. This sample has 2,500 to 3,500 distinct CDR3 sequences, with roughly three fifths found just once. Time point denoted: blood at routine non-recurrence follow-up after resection. The sample consisted of PBMCs, taken at follow-up. Receptors were obtained from a male donor with early-stage non-small cell lung cancer.

Comment on this clonotype: This beta chain is a stray read from a library made for alpha chains; its abundance is not meaningful. V usage is TRBV15 and J usage is TRBJ2-5, with 7 positions matching TRBD2. CDR1 is LNHNV and CDR2 is YYDKDF in the germline V gene (reference sequence). The CDR3 runs 14 residues. The V and J ends lost 5 bases and 3 bases, in that order; junction bases with no gene match: 6. This CDR3 is CATSGGGGEETQYF. CDR3 nucleotides: TGTGCCACCAGCGGCGGCGGGGGAGAAGAGACCCAGTACTTC.

As to this clonotype: This beta chain is an off-target read within a library intended for alpha chains, so its frequency means little. The chain links TRBV20-1 to TRBJ1-5; D is undetermined. Looked up from germline, CDR1 is DFQATT and CDR2 is SNEGSKA (reference sequence). V was pared by 5 bases and J by 2 bases, with 7 bases between. The CDR3 extends over 12 amino acids. The chain's CDR3 is CSARRGNQPQHF. The CDR3 DNA sequence: TGCAGTGCTCGGAGAGGCAATCAGCCCCAGCATTTT.

Details on this clonotype: This beta chain lies outside the target of a library built for alpha chains; its clone size means little. The V call is TRBV20-1, the J call TRBJ2-5; D uncertain. Germline CDR1 is DFQATT and CDR2 is SNEGSKA (reference sequence). The CDR3 extends over 15 amino acids. Between the trimmed V and J ends, which lost 0 bases and 4 bases, there was a span of 15 bases. CDR3: CSARDLASLAETQYF. The CDR3 DNA reads as TGCAGTGCTAGAGATCTCGCTAGTCTGGCAGAGACCCAGTACTTC.

This clonotype was recorded only once. A library made for alpha chains picked up this beta chain off target, so its size means little. The V and J genes are TRBV9 and TRBJ2-3; possible D gene TRBD2, 6 bases. V dropped 1 base and J dropped 3 bases, with 12 bases sitting between them. The CDR3 covers 15 residues. Germline V gives CDR1 SGDLS, CDR2 YYNGEE. CDR3 amino acids: CASSVNPGLTDTQYF. The CDR3 bases are TGTGCCAGCAGCGTAAATCCGGGACTGACAGATACGCAGTATTTT.

For this clonotype: This beta chain is an off-target read within a library intended for alpha chains, so its frequency means little. This chain links TRBV24-1 with TRBJ1-1; D not resolved. The CDR3 is 12 residues long. Germline V gives CDR1 KGHDR, CDR2 SFDVKD. Trimming left V 4 bases short and J 6 bases short, with 8 bases between. The CDR3 spells CATSDSGAEAFF. The CDR3 DNA sequence: TGTGCCACCAGTGACTCAGGAGCTGAAGCTTTCTTT.

Points on this clonotype: This beta chain represents an off-target read in a library built for alpha chains; its size is of limited meaning. This rearrangement joins TRBV6-5 to TRBJ2-1; D is undetermined. The CDR3 has 13 amino acids. Trimming removed 6 bases at V and 0 bases at J, with 6 bases between. Per the germline V gene, CDR1 is MNHEY and CDR2 is SVGAGI. In DNA, the CDR3 is TGTGCCAGCAGCGCGAGCTCCTACAATGAGCAGTTCTTC. It specifies CASSASSYNEQFF.

Concerning this clonotype: This beta chain slipped into a library made for alpha chains as a stray read, so its size is not meaningful. The chain recombines TRBV28 with TRBJ2-2, with a weak D call TRBD1 (6 bases). From germline, CDR1 is MDHEN and CDR2 SYDVKM. The CDR3 is 13 amino acids. Trimming took off 4 bases at V and 6 bases at J, with 9 bases between the two ends. The CDR3 bases are TGTGCCAGCAGTTATCCAGGGGCCGGGGAGCTGTTTTTT. Protein: CASSYPGAGELFF.

A note on this clonotype: The library was prepared for alpha chains; this beta chain is a stray read, so its frequency means little. The chain uses TRBV7-9 and TRBJ1-2; D may be TRBD1 (6 bases). The CDR3 covers 13 residues. Between the trimmed V and J ends, which lost 2 bases and 5 bases, there was a span of 9 bases. CDR1 and CDR2 from the germline V gene are SEHNR and FQNEAQ (reference sequence). The CDR3 sequence is CASSLRQDYGYTF. The CDR3 DNA sequence: TGTGCCAGCAGCTTAAGACAGGATTATGGCTACACCTTC.

Comment on this clonotype: In a library made to pick up alpha chains, this beta chain is a stray read with a size that means little. The chain carries TRBV5-5 and TRBJ2-7, with D hard to call. The CDR3 has 16 residues. CDR1 and CDR2 (germline): SGHKS, YYEKEE (reference sequence). V lost 4 bases and J lost 3, with 20 bases in between. CDR3 sequence (DNA): TGTGCCAGCAGCGTCAGCCTTCGACTTAGGGACTACGAGCAGTACTTC. Residues: CASSVSLRLRDYEQYF.

A word on this clonotype: The size of this beta chain means little, since it is a stray read in a library made for alpha chains. V and J are TRBV11-3 and TRBJ2-6; D is unresolved. The germline CDR1 and CDR2 sequences are SGHNT and YENEEA. Trimming removed 4 bases at V and 0 bases at J, with 4 bases between. The length of the CDR3 is 14 residues. CDR3 nucleotides: TGTGCCAGCAGCTATGACTCTGGGGCCAACGTCCTGACTTTC. Protein: CASSYDSGANVLTF.

In regard to this clonotype: A library prepared for alpha chains yielded this beta chain as an off-target read; its size is of little meaning. V usage is TRBV11-2 and J usage is TRBJ2-7, with 7 bases fitting TRBD1. Per germline, CDR1 SGHAT and CDR2 FQNNGV. There are 13 residues in the CDR3. Trimming at V came to 1 base and at J to 5 bases, leaving 2 bases not matched to a gene. The CDR3, as DNA: TGTGCCAGCAGCTTAGGCACAGGGGACGAGCAGTACTTC. This encodes CASSLGTGDEQYF.

Of note for this clonotype: Because this beta chain is a stray read in a library intended to capture alpha chains, its abundance should not be given much weight. V is TRBV29-1 and J is TRBJ1-1; no clear D gene. Germline CDR1 is SQVTM and CDR2 is ANQGSEA. CDR3 length: 11 amino acids. The ends were cut back, 4 bases at V and 1 base at J, with 4 bases in the middle. As DNA, the CDR3 is TGCAGCGTTGTGCGGAACACTGAAGCTTTCTTT. Its translation is CSVVRNTEAFF.

Points on this clonotype: This beta chain was picked up by a library intended for alpha chains and is off target, so its count carries little meaning. The chain employs TRBV28 and TRBJ2-3, with D possibly matching TRBD1 (5 bases). Germline V gene sequence: CDR1 MDHEN, CDR2 SYDVKM. V lost 3 bases to trimming and J lost 4 bases, with 14 bases between them. This CDR3 has 15 amino acids. CDR3 sequence: CASSFWMAGPDTQYF. The CDR3 DNA follows: TGTGCCAGCAGTTTTTGGATGGCAGGGCCAGATACGCAGTATTTT.

In this sample, this clonotype turned up a few times. This beta chain is an off-target read within a library intended for alpha chains, so its frequency means little. V usage is TRBV5-1 and J usage is TRBJ2-5, with 8 bases lining up with TRBD2. The length of the CDR3 is 14 residues. The germline gives CDR1 SGHRS, CDR2 YFSETQ. V shed 0 bases, J shed 3 bases, and the junction held 1 base outside the gene matches. CDR3 nucleotide sequence: TGCGCCAGCAGCTTGGATAGCGGGGAAGAGACCCAGTACTTC. Amino acids: CASSLDSGEETQYF.

Remarks on this clonotype: This beta chain is a stray read from a library made for alpha chains; its abundance is not meaningful. The V and J genes are TRBV5-1 and TRBJ2-1, with 8 bases lining up with TRBD1. CDR3 length: 14 amino acids. V dropped 4 bases and J dropped 7; count of bases not matched to a gene: 7. Per the germline V gene, CDR1 is SGHRS and CDR2 is YFSETQ. The CDR3 loop is CASSADRVENEQFF. The CDR3 DNA reads as TGCGCCAGCAGCGCGGACAGGGTCGAAAATGAGCAGTTCTTC. Filled out from reference TRBV5-1 and TRBJ2-1, the complete variable domain reads KAGVTQTPRYLIKTRGQQVTLSCSPISGHRSVSWYQQTPGQGLQFLFEYFSETQRNKGNFPGRFSGRQFSNSRSEMNVSTLELGDSALYLCASSADRVENEQFFGPGTRLTVL.

A word on this clonotype: This beta chain lies outside the target of a library built for alpha chains; its clone size means little. The rearrangement links TRBV7-9 to TRBJ2-7; unclear D gene. Germline lookup yields CDR1 SEHNR and CDR2 FQNEAQ (reference sequence). The ends were cut back, 2 bases at V and 1 base at J, with 3 bases in the middle. CDR3 size: 12 residues. The CDR3 sequence: CASSLMSYEQYF. CDR3 DNA sequence: TGTGCCAGCAGCTTAATGTCCTACGAGCAGTACTTC.

This clonotype was recorded only once. Because the library targeted alpha chains, this beta chain is an off-target read whose size means little. The V and J genes are TRBV28 and TRBJ2-7; 8 positions agree with TRBD1. The germline V gene encodes CDR1 MDHEN and CDR2 SYDVKM. The length of the CDR3 is 15 residues. J was trimmed by 2 bases and V by 3 bases; bases with no gene match: 6. CDR3 residues: CASSLTATGAYEQYF. DNA for the CDR3: TGTGCCAGCAGTTTGACCGCGACAGGGGCCTACGAGCAGTACTTC.

Notes on this clonotype: Little can be read into the size of this beta chain, an off-target read in a library designed for alpha chains. The V gene is TRBV5-1, the J gene TRBJ1-3, with D hard to call. The V end was cut by 0 bases, the J end by 0 bases, with 10 bases between. Looked up from germline, CDR1 is SGHRS and CDR2 is YFSETQ. CDR3 size: 16 residues. This chain's CDR3 is CASSLVGSHSGNTIYF. The CDR3 region has the DNA TGCGCCAGCAGCTTGGTCGGCAGCCACTCTGGAAACACCATATATTTT.

In regard to this clonotype: Little can be read into the size of this beta chain, an off-target read in a library designed for alpha chains. The chain joins TRBV7-2 to TRBJ2-7, with 10 bases fitting TRBD2. The CDR3 sequence is 16 residues long. V lost 1 base to trimming and J lost 5 bases; unmatched junction nucleotides: 8. Germline V gene lookup returns CDR1 SGHTA and CDR2 FQGNSA. The CDR3 sequence: CASSLGEAGGPDEQYF. The DNA of the CDR3 is TGTGCCAGCAGCTTAGGAGAAGCGGGGGGGCCCGACGAGCAGTACTTC.

About this clonotype: Since it is a stray read in a library aimed at alpha chains, this beta chain has a size that is not meaningful. The CDR3 bases are TGCAGCGTTTCAGGGGTGGACTACAATGAGCAGTTCTTC. Encoded protein: CSVSGVDYNEQFF. V usage is TRBV29-1 and J usage is TRBJ2-1; perhaps TRBD1 as D (6 bases). Germline V lookup: CDR1 SQVTM, CDR2 ANQGSEA. V lost 5 bases to trimming and J lost 3 bases, with 11 bases between them. The CDR3 spans 13 residues.

This clonotype was picked up one time. The size of this beta chain means little, since it is a stray read in a library made for alpha chains. The chain couples TRBV2 to TRBJ2-1, with no clear D. Germline V gives CDR1 SNHLY, CDR2 FYNNEI. Between the trimmed V and J ends, which lost 1 base and 8 bases, there was a span of 9 bases. The CDR3 has 13 residues. CDR3 loop: CASSEGGWYEQFF. CDR3 nucleotide sequence: TGTGCCAGCAGTGAAGGGGGATGGTATGAGCAGTTCTTC.

As regards this clonotype: This beta chain lies outside the target of a library built for alpha chains; its clone size means little. The chain combines TRBV27 with TRBJ2-5; D ambiguous. Germline values: CDR1 MNHEY, CDR2 SMNVEV (reference sequence). There are 16 residues in the CDR3. V lost 2 bases, J lost 5 bases, and 18 bases lay in between. CDR3 region: CASSLGPPRQTETQYF. CDR3 coding DNA: TGTGCCAGCAGTTTAGGGCCCCCACGGCAGACGGAGACCCAGTACTTC.

Comments on this clonotype: Found in a library prepared for alpha chains, this beta chain is an off-target read, and its abundance has little meaning. The chain couples TRBV29-1 to TRBJ2-2, with a weak D call TRBD1 (6 bases). The CDR3 extends over 14 amino acids. The germline gives CDR1 SQVTM, CDR2 ANQGSEA. Trimming left V 6 bases short and J 7 bases short, with 18 bases between. The CDR3 bases are TGCAGCGTGGCCTCTGGGGCAGGGGACGGGGAGCTGTTTTTT. It yields the protein CSVASGAGDGELFF.

Points on this clonotype: This beta chain came through as a stray read in a library set up for alpha chains, and its size says little. The chain joins TRBV5-5 to TRBJ2-7; the match to TRBD2 covers 13 bases. The trim removed 0 bases at V and 4 bases at J, leaving 4 bases unmatched. This CDR3 is 16 amino acids long. CDR1 and CDR2 from the germline V gene are SGHKS and YYEKEE (reference sequence). CDR3 loop: CASSLAGLAGMYEQYF. CDR3 bases: TGTGCCAGCAGCTTGGCGGGACTAGCGGGAATGTACGAGCAGTACTTC.

A word on this clonotype: This beta chain slipped into a library made for alpha chains as a stray read, so its size is not meaningful. The V and J genes are TRBV29-1 and TRBJ2-3, with D hard to call. The germline gives CDR1 SQVTM, CDR2 ANQGSEA. CDR3 length: 10 residues. The V gene lost 4 bases and the J gene lost 5 bases, with 4 bases spanning the gap. The CDR3 DNA sequence: TGCAGCGTTGTTAAAGATACGCAGTATTTT. Protein sequence: CSVVKDTQYF.

On this clonotype: Because this beta chain is a stray read in a library intended to capture alpha chains, its abundance should not be given much weight. CDR3 DNA: TGTGCCAGCAGTGACAGGGTTAGCACAGATACGCAGTATTTT. Protein sequence: CASSDRVSTDTQYF. The gene calls are TRBV2 and TRBJ2-3, with D tentatively TRBD1 (5 bases). V lost 3 bases and J lost 0, with 7 bases in between. CDR3 length: 14 residues. Per the germline V gene, CDR1 is SNHLY and CDR2 is FYNNEI.

As to this clonotype: Being off target in a library aimed at alpha chains, this beta chain has a size of little meaning. The chain has TRBV7-8 and TRBJ2-3; no reliable D call. Trimming pared 5 bases from V and 5 bases from J, leaving 5 bases between. Germline CDR1 reads SGHVS; CDR2 reads FQNEAQ. There are 11 residues in the CDR3. The CDR3 protein is CASSKQDTQYF. The CDR3 bases are TGTGCCAGCAGCAAACAAGATACGCAGTATTTT.